The 27 T cell receptor beta chains below come from one sample, sequenced in a study of T cell repertoires in cytomegalovirus infection. Each CDR3 protein gets one entry after TCRdb re-called the reads with MiXCR. The repertoire consists of approximately 130,000 distinct CDR3 sequences, with about 10% occurring once and the leading ten covering 10%. The sequenced material came from PBMCs. All receptors derive from a human donor in good health (CMV status not recorded). Some clones in this sample may be carry-over from other donors' samples.

This clonotype was counted at least ten times. The V gene is TRBV7-2, the J gene TRBJ2-7; TRBD2 aligns across 7 bases. The germline CDR1 and CDR2 sequences are SGHTA and FQGNSA. CDR3 length: 14 amino acids. V lost 8 bases to trimming and J lost 2 bases; unmatched junction nucleotides: 9. CDR3 nucleotide sequence: TGTGCCAGCCAGCGGGATCGCGGCACCTACGAGCAGTACTTC. It is translated as CASQRDRGTYEQYF. Supplemented by reference TRBV7-2 and TRBJ2-7, the full variable domain reads GAGVSQSPSNKVTEKGKDVELRCDPISGHTALYWYRQSLGQGLEFLIYFQGNSAPDKSGLPSDRFSAERTGGSVSTLTIQRTQQEDSAVYLCASQRDRGTYEQYFGPGTRLTVT.

There are many counts of this clonotype. The chain links TRBV7-2 to TRBJ2-7; D assignment may be TRBD1 or TRBD2 (6 bases each). Germline assignment: CDR1 SGHTA and CDR2 FQGNSA. V was pared by 5 bases and J by 2 bases, with 16 bases between. The CDR3 totals 15 residues. The CDR3 protein is CASSPRGPLPYEQYF. The CDR3 DNA sequence: TGTGCCAGCAGCCCCCGGGGGCCCCTTCCCTACGAGCAGTACTTC. Full variable domain (remainder filled in from reference TRBV7-2 and TRBJ2-7): GAGVSQSPSNKVTEKGKDVELRCDPISGHTALYWYRQSLGQGLEFLIYFQGNSAPDKSGLPSDRFSAERTGGSVSTLTIQRTQQEDSAVYLCASSPRGPLPYEQYFGPGTRLTVT.

The chain joins TRBV29-1 to TRBJ2-5; possibly TRBD2 for D (6 bases). Trimming removed 1 base from V and 3 bases from J, with 9 bases in between. The CDR3 is made up of 13 amino acids. Germline lookup yields CDR1 SQVTM and CDR2 ANQGSEA. The CDR3 is CSVEAGGEETQYF. In DNA form, the CDR3 reads TGCAGCGTTGAAGCCGGAGGGGAAGAGACCCAGTACTTC.

This clonotype has a handful of counts. The chain combines TRBV9 with TRBJ2-1; D may be TRBD1 or TRBD2 (6 bases each). The CDR3 has 16 amino acids. V shed 4 bases and J shed 5 bases, with 19 bases lying between them. Germline V gives CDR1 SGDLS, CDR2 YYNGEE. DNA of the CDR3: TGTGCCAGCAGCCCCGATCCGAGGGGGGCAAACAATGAGCAGTTCTTC. It is translated as CASSPDPRGANNEQFF.

This clonotype showed up many times. The chain is built from TRBV28 and TRBJ2-3; 15 nucleotides line up with TRBD2. Germline V gene lookup returns CDR1 MDHEN and CDR2 SYDVKM. CDR3 size: 19 residues. The J segment lost 0 bases and the V segment lost 3 bases, leaving 7 bases of the junction unmatched. CDR3: CASSLSGLAGGGSTDTQYF. Written as DNA, the CDR3 is TGTGCCAGCAGTTTGTCGGGACTAGCGGGGGGAGGAAGCACAGATACGCAGTATTTT.

This clonotype was detected many times. This sequence joins TRBV25-1 and TRBJ1-1; D gene unclear. V lost 4 bases and J 10 bases, leaving 16 bases between the germline ends. Germline V gene lookup returns CDR1 MGHDK and CDR2 SYGVNS. The CDR3 runs to 13 residues. The CDR3 spells CASSVGLTGTAFF. The CDR3 DNA reads as TGTGCCAGCAGTGTCGGTTTAACGGGAACAGCTTTCTTT.

This clonotype came up many times. V is TRBV3-1 and J is TRBJ1-5, with D unresolved. The CDR3 contains 16 residues. CDR1 and CDR2 (germline): LGHDT, YNNKEL (reference sequence). Between the trimmed V and J ends, which lost 1 base and 0 bases, there was a span of 10 bases. The CDR3 is CASSQGAWNSNQPQHF. The CDR3 DNA sequence: TGTGCCAGCAGCCAAGGAGCGTGGAATAGCAATCAGCCCCAGCATTTT.

This clonotype was detected ten times or more. V gene TRBV6-8 combines with J gene TRBJ1-2; tentatively, D is TRBD1 (5 bases). The CDR3 runs to 14 residues. With 2 bases removed from V and 4 bases from J, the gap between germline ends came to 11 bases. CDR1 and CDR2 (germline): MNHGY, SAAAGT. DNA for the CDR3: TGTGCCAGCAGTTACCGAGCGGGGACCTATGGCTACACCTTC. It codes for CASSYRAGTYGYTF.

This clonotype was recorded many times. V is TRBV5-1 and J is TRBJ1-1; D might be TRBD1 (5 bases). This CDR3 spans 15 amino acids. Germline V lookup: CDR1 SGHRS, CDR2 YFSETQ. V was shortened by 2 bases and J by 2 bases, with 13 bases between the two germline ends. CDR3 amino acids: CASSLWGVTNTEAFF. The CDR3 nucleotides are TGCGCCAGCAGCTTATGGGGGGTTACTAACACTGAAGCTTTCTTT.

The V gene is TRBV2, the J gene TRBJ1-2; 8 nucleotides match TRBD1. This CDR3 region has 15 residues. Germline trimming cut 2 bases from V and 4 bases from J; bases unmatched to any gene: 6. Germline V CDR1 and CDR2: SNHLY, FYNNEI. CDR3 sequence (DNA): TGTGCCAGCAGTGAATCCCAGGGGGCCGTCTATGGCTACACCTTC. Protein sequence: CASSESQGAVYGYTF.

This clonotype was picked up a small number of times. The chain is built from TRBV20-1 and TRBJ2-5; 8 bases line up with TRBD2. The CDR3 extends over 15 amino acids. V was clipped by 0 bases and J by 3 bases; unmatched bases: 6. Looked up from germline, CDR1 is DFQATT and CDR2 is SNEGSKA (reference sequence). The CDR3 is CSARDFDSGEETQYF. The CDR3 DNA reads TGCAGTGCTAGAGATTTCGATAGCGGGGAAGAGACCCAGTACTTC.

This clonotype was counted only a few times. The V gene is TRBV20-1, the J gene TRBJ1-1; 9 bases align to TRBD1. Looked up from germline, CDR1 is DFQATT and CDR2 is SNEGSKA (reference sequence). V trimming: 3 bases; J trimming: 10 bases; junction bases outside the gene matches: 15. CDR3 length equals 15 residues. This CDR3 is CSASVAGQGLTRAFF. The CDR3 coding sequence is TGCAGTGCTAGCGTTGCGGGACAGGGCCTCACTCGAGCTTTCTTT.

Ten or more counts support this clonotype. The gene calls are TRBV28 and TRBJ2-3, with D tentatively TRBD1 (5 bases). This CDR3 has 15 residues. In germline, CDR1 is MDHEN, CDR2 SYDVKM. The V end lost 6 bases, the J end lost 1 base, and 14 bases lay between the germline ends. CDR3 in amino acids: CASSLRGLGTDTQYF. The CDR3 DNA is TGTGCCAGCAGCCTAAGGGGTCTAGGCACAGATACGCAGTATTTT.

This clonotype occurred many times. The chain carries TRBV6-5 and TRBJ2-3; D not resolved. Trimming cost V 6 bases and J 5 bases, with 18 bases left between them. The CDR3 contains 15 residues. CDR1 and CDR2 from the germline V gene are MNHEY and SVGAGI. The CDR3 coding sequence is TGTGCCAGCAGGGTCCGGGTCCTCACCCAAGATACGCAGTATTTT. Protein product: CASRVRVLTQDTQYF.

This clonotype was counted a few times. This chain uses TRBV2 with TRBJ1-2; tentatively, D is TRBD1 (6 bases). This CDR3 spans 15 amino acids. Per the germline V gene, CDR1 is SNHLY and CDR2 is FYNNEI. Trimming took 3 bases from V and 5 from J, leaving 16 bases between them. The DNA for the CDR3 is TGTGCCAGCAGTGACACCTCCGGGGGCGGGTATGGCTACACCTTC. Translated: CASSDTSGGGYGYTF.

This clonotype was seen more than once but under ten times. DNA for the CDR3: TGCAGCGCAAGAGGAGGACAGGGGGGTGAAAAACTGTTTTTT. This encodes CSARGGQGGEKLFF. This chain joins TRBV29-1 and TRBJ1-4; 10 bases line up with TRBD1. Trimming at V came to 7 bases and at J to 7 bases, leaving 9 bases not matched to a gene. Looked up from germline, CDR1 is SQVTM and CDR2 is ANQGSEA. The CDR3 loop spans 14 amino acids.

This clonotype has ten or more counts. V and J are TRBV7-8 and TRBJ1-4, with 9 nucleotides matching TRBD1. Germline values: CDR1 SGHVS, CDR2 FQNEAQ. V shed 6 bases and J 4 bases; nucleotides not matched to a gene: 6. CDR3 length: 15 residues. CDR3 amino acids: CASSLGQGLNEKLFF. The CDR3 bases are TGTGCCAGCAGTTTGGGACAGGGACTTAATGAAAAACTGTTTTTT. The full variable domain, with the rest looked up from reference TRBV7-8 and TRBJ1-4, is GAGVSQSPRYKVAKRGQDVALRCDPISGHVSLFWYQQALGQGPEFLTYFQNEAQLDKSGLPSDRFFAERPEGSVSTLKIQRTQQEDSAVYLCASSLGQGLNEKLFFGSGTQLSVL.

This chain connects TRBV29-1 to TRBJ2-1, with D maybe TRBD2 (6 bases). The germline gives CDR1 SQVTM, CDR2 ANQGSEA. The CDR3 contains 11 residues. V lost 7 bases and J lost 15, with 19 bases in between. CDR3 sequence: CSGGDPRNRFF. The CDR3 nucleotides read TGCAGCGGCGGGGACCCCCGGAATCGGTTCTTC.

The genes are TRBV18 and TRBJ1-1; possibly TRBD1 for D (6 bases). From germline, CDR1 is KGHSH and CDR2 LQKENI. CDR3 length equals 14 residues. V lost 2 bases, J lost 4 bases, and 11 bases lay in between. CDR3 sequence reads: CASSPREGGTEAFF. For the CDR3, the DNA is TGTGCCAGCTCACCAAGGGAAGGGGGCACTGAAGCTTTCTTT.

V is TRBV19 and J is TRBJ1-1; D gene unclear. The V gene lost 1 base and the J gene lost 3 bases, with 6 bases spanning the gap. This CDR3 is built from 13 residues. Germline CDR1 is LNHDA and CDR2 is SQIVND (reference sequence). The CDR3 DNA follows: TGTGCCAGTAGTATAGGGGTCCACACTGAAGCTTTCTTT. Encoded protein: CASSIGVHTEAFF.

This clonotype has just a few counts. The V gene is TRBV11-1, the J gene TRBJ1-1, with D maybe TRBD1 (6 bases). Germline CDR1 is SGHAT and CDR2 is FQDESV (reference sequence). V dropped 5 bases and J dropped 1 base, with 14 bases sitting between them. The CDR3 runs 15 residues. The CDR3 DNA reads as TGTGCCAGCAGCGCGCAGGGGCAAGGGAACACTGAAGCTTTCTTT. Translating gives CASSAQGQGNTEAFF.

This clonotype was seen only a few times. J is TRBJ1-2 and V is TRBV20-1; TRBD1 aligns across 11 bases. This CDR3 comprises 13 residues. The germline CDR1 and CDR2 sequences are DFQATT and SNEGSKA (reference sequence). Germline trimming cut 5 bases from V and 8 bases from J; bases unmatched to any gene: 7. The CDR3 loop reads CSASGQGDSGYTF. The CDR3, as DNA: TGCAGTGCTTCGGGACAGGGGGATTCCGGCTACACCTTC.

This clonotype was counted once. The CDR3 DNA reads as TGTGCTAGTGGTTCGCCTCCACGGGAGCTGTTTTTT. Protein: CASGSPPRELFF. This chain connects TRBV12-5 to TRBJ2-2, with D unresolved. Trimming left V 4 bases short and J 9 bases short, with 9 bases between. Germline CDR1 and CDR2: LGHNT and FRNRAP. The CDR3 is made up of 12 amino acids.

This clonotype was detected a few times. V is TRBV29-1 and J is TRBJ1-1; the match to TRBD1 covers 9 bases. V lost 4 bases, J lost 4 bases, and 4 bases stayed unmatched. In germline, CDR1 is SQVTM, CDR2 ANQGSEA. This CDR3 region has 13 residues. This CDR3 is CSVGTGESTEAFF. In nucleotides, the CDR3 is TGCAGCGTTGGGACAGGGGAGAGCACTGAAGCTTTCTTT.

This clonotype was detected ten times or more. V is TRBV28 and J is TRBJ1-4, with a tentative D call TRBD1 (6 bases). CDR1 is MDHEN, CDR2 SYDVKM, per germline. This CDR3 is built from 12 residues. Trimming removed 4 bases from V and 11 bases from J, with 11 bases in between. This chain's CDR3 is CASSSQGGKLFF. The CDR3 nucleotides are TGTGCCAGCAGTTCCCAAGGGGGGAAACTGTTTTTT.

CDR3 coding DNA: TGTGCCAGCAGAGACTGGATCTTGGGGGCGGACGAGCAGTACTTC. Translated, it gives CASRDWILGADEQYF. This chain uses TRBV6-2 or TRBV6-3 with TRBJ2-7, with D possibly matching TRBD1 (6 bases). Per germline, CDR1 MNHEY and CDR2 SVGEGT. The V and J ends lost 6 bases and 5 bases respectively, with 20 bases between them. This CDR3 is 15 amino acids long.

A word on this clonotype: A junction end diverges from the germline sequence, so it may reflect a read error. The chain recombines TRBV7-6 with TRBJ2-6, with 8 bases fitting TRBD1. The germline V gene has CDR1 SGHVS and CDR2 FNYEAQ. The length of the CDR3 is 15 residues. The CDR3 loop reads CASSSTGDGANILTF. CDR3 bases: TGTGCCAGCAGCTCGACAGGGGACGGGGCCAACATCCTGACTTTC.